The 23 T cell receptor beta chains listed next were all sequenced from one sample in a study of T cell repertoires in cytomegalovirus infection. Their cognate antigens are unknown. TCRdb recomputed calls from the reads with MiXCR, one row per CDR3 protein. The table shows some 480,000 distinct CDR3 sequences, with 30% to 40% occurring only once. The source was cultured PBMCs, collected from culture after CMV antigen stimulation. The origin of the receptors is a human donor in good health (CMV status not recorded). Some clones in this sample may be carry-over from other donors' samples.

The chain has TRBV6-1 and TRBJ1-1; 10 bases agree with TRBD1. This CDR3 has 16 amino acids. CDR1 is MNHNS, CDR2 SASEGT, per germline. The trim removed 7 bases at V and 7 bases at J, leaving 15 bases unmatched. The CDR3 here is CASISRDRGFFVEAFF. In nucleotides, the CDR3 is TGTGCCAGCATTAGCCGGGACAGGGGATTTTTCGTTGAAGCTTTCTTT.

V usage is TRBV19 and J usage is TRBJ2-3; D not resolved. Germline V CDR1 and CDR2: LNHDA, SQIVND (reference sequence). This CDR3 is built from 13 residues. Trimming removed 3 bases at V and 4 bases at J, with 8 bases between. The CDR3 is CASSMVSPDTQYF. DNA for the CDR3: TGTGCCAGTAGTATGGTCTCTCCAGATACGCAGTATTTT.

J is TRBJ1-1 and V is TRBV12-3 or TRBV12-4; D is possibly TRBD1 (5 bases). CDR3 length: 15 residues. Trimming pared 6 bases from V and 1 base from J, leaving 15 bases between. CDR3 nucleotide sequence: TGTGCCAGCAGCAGCGGGGGGGGATGGAACACTGAAGCTTTCTTT. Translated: CASSSGGGWNTEAFF.

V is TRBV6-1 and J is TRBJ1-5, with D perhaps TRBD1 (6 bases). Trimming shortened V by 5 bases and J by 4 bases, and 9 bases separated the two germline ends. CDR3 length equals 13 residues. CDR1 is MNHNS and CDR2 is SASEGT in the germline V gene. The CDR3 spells CASSKQGNQPQHF. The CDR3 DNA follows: TGTGCCAGCAGTAAACAGGGTAATCAGCCCCAGCATTTT.

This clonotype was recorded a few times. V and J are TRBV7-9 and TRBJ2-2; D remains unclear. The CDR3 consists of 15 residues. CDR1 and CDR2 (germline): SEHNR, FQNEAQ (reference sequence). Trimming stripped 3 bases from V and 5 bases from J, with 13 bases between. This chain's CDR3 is CASSFRTERTGELFF. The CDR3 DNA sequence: TGTGCCAGCAGCTTTCGGACGGAGCGAACCGGGGAGCTGTTTTTT.

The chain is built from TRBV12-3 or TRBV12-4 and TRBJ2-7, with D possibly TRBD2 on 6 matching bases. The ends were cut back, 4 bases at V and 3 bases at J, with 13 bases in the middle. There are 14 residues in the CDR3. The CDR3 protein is CASSSWDLVYEQYF. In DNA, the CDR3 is TGTGCCAGCAGTTCCTGGGACTTAGTCTACGAGCAGTACTTC.

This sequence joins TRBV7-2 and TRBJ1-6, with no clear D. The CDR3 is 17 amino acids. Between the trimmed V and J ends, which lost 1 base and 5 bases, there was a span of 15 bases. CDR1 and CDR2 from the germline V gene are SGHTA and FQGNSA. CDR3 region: CASSLESRGSNNSPLHF. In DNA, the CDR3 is TGTGCCAGCAGCTTAGAGTCGAGAGGTTCGAATAATTCACCCCTCCACTTT.

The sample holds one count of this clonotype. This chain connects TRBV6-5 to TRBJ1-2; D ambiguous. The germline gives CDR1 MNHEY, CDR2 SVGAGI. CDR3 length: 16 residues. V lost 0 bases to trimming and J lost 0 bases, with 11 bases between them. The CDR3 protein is CASSYSIWLSNYGYTF. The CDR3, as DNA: TGTGCCAGCAGTTACTCCATCTGGTTGTCTAACTATGGCTACACCTTC.

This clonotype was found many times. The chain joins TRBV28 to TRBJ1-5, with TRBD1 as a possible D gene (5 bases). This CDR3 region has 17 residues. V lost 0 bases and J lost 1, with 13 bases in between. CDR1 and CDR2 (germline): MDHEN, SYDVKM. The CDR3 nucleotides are TGTGCCAGCAGTTTATGGCGGGACCTCGGGAGCAATCAGCCCCAGCATTTT. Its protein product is CASSLWRDLGSNQPQHF.

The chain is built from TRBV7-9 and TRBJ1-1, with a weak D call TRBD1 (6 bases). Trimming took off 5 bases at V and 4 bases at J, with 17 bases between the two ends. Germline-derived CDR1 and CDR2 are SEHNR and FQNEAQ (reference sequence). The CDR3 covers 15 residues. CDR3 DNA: TGTGCCAGCAGCCCTATGACAGGTTCGGGCACTGAAGCTTTCTTT. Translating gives CASSPMTGSGTEAFF.

The CDR3 region has the DNA TGTGCCAGCATCCCACCACTAGCGGGAGGCCCCAATGAGCAGTTCTTC. It codes for CASIPPLAGGPNEQFF. The genes are TRBV6-6 and TRBJ2-1, with 12 positions matching TRBD2. V trimming: 7 bases; J trimming: 6 bases; junction bases outside the gene matches: 10. CDR1 MNHNY and CDR2 SVGAGI come from the germline V gene (reference sequence). CDR3 size: 16 residues.

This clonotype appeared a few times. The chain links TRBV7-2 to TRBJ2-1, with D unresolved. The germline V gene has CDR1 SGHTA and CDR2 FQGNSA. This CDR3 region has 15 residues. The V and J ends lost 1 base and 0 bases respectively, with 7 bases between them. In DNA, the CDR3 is TGTGCCAGCAGCTTAGTTACGGGCTCCTACAATGAGCAGTTCTTC. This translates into CASSLVTGSYNEQFF. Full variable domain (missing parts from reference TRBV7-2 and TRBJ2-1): GAGVSQSPSNKVTEKGKDVELRCDPISGHTALYWYRQSLGQGLEFLIYFQGNSAPDKSGLPSDRFSAERTGGSVSTLTIQRTQQEDSAVYLCASSLVTGSYNEQFFGPGTRLTVL.

CDR3 sequence: CASSYSGDPYNEQFF. The CDR3, as DNA: TGTGCCAGCAGTTACTCAGGGGATCCCTACAATGAGCAGTTCTTC. This chain connects TRBV6-2 or TRBV6-3 to TRBJ2-1, with TRBD1 as a possible D gene (5 bases). V was clipped by 0 bases and J by 2 bases, with 8 bases between them. The CDR3 spans 15 residues. The germline gives CDR1 MNHEY, CDR2 SVGEGT.

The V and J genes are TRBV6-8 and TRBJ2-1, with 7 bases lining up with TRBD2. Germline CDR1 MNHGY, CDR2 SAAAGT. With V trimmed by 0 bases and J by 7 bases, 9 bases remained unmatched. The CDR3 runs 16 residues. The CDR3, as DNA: TGTGCCAGCAGTTACTCTGCTAGCGGCCGAGGTAATGAGCAGTTCTTC. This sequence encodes CASSYSASGRGNEQFF.

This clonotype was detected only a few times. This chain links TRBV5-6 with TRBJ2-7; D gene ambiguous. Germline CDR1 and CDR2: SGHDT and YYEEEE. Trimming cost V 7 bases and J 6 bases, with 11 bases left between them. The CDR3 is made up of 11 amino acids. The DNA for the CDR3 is TGTGCCAGCCGTGGCCTAGGCGAGCAGTACTTC. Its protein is CASRGLGEQYF.

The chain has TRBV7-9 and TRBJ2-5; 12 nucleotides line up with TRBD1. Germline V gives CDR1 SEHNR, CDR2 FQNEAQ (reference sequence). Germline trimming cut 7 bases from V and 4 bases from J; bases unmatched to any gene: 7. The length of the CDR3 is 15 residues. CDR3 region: CASIPGTGGTETQYF. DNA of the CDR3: TGTGCCAGCATCCCGGGGACAGGGGGCACAGAGACCCAGTACTTC.

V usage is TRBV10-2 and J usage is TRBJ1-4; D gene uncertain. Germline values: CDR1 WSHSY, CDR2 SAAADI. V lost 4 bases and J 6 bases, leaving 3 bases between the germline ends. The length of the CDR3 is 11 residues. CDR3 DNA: TGCGCCAGCAGTGTTCATGAAAAACTGTTTTTT. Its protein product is CASSVHEKLFF.

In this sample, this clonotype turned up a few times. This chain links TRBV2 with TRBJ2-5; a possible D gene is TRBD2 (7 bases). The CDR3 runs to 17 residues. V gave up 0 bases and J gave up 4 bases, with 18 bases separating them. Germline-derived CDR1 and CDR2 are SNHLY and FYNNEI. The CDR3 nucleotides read TGTGCCAGCAGTGAAGCGCTTGGCGGGGGCCTCGGAGAGACCCAGTACTTC. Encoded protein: CASSEALGGGLGETQYF.

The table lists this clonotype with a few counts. The CDR3 region has the DNA TGTGCCGGACTGGGGCAATGGGACAGGAGCTCCTACAATGAGCAGTTCTTC. Its translation is CAGLGQWDRSSYNEQFF. The chain recombines TRBV30 with TRBJ2-1; 8 bases map to TRBD1. The CDR3 has 17 amino acids. The V segment lost 8 bases and the J segment 0 bases; nucleotides outside the gene matches: 15. The germline V gene has CDR1 GTSNPN and CDR2 SVGIG (reference sequence).

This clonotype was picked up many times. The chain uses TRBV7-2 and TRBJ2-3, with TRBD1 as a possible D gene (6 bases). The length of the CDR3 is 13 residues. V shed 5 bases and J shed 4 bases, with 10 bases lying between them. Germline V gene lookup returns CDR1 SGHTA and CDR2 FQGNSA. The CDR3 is CASSPQGADTQYF. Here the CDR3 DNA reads TGTGCCAGCAGCCCACAGGGTGCAGATACGCAGTATTTT.

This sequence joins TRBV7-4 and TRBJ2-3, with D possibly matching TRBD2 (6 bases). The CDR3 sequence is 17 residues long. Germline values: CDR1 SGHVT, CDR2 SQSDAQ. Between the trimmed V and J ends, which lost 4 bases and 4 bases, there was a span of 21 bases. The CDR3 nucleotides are TGTGCCAGCAGCTATCCGGGACTTTCTATTGGTCCAGATACGCAGTATTTT. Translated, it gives CASSYPGLSIGPDTQYF.

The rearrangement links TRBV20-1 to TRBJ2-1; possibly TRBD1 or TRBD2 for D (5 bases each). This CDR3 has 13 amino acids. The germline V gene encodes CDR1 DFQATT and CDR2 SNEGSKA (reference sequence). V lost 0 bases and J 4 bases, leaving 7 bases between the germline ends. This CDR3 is CSAREGEYNEQFF. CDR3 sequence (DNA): TGCAGTGCTAGAGAAGGGGAGTACAATGAGCAGTTCTTC.

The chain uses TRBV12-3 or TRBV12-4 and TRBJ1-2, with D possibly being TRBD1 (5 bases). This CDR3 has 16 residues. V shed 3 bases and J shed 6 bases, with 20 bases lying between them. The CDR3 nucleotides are TGTGCCAGCAGTTTGGGACGACGAGGGGACGGAAATGGCTACACCTTC. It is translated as CASSLGRRGDGNGYTF.